The 9 T cell receptor beta chains reported below all come from one sample, sequenced in a study of T cell responses to AZD1222 COVID-19 vaccine (dated by TCRdb to about 2021). This sample's time point label indicates: baseline before first vaccination. Libraries were built with the immunoSEQ multiplex PCR assay. TCRdb limited this immuneACCESS table to in-frame rearrangements with V and J called. A share of clones is missing; checked studies link under half to unresolved V genes, and the rest is unexplained. This sample gives roughly 120,000 clones in total; around 87% of them show up just once. 5.2% of the sample comes from the top ten. The sample in question was peripheral blood, obtained on day 0 of AZD1222 vaccination. Receptor source: an adult in good health.

Concerning this clone: In the same sample, other DNA sequences code for this CDR3. The chain links TRBV15 to TRBJ2-5; TRBD1 matches 9 bases. Per the germline V gene, CDR1 is LNHNV and CDR2 is YYDKDF (reference sequence). V lost 3 bases to trimming and J lost 5 bases; unmatched junction nucleotides: 4. The CDR3 has 14 residues. The DNA of the CDR3 is TGTGCCACCAGCAGGGACAGGGGAGGTGAGACCCAGTACTTC. Protein: CATSRDRGGETQYF.

There are a few counts of this clone. The V and J genes are TRBV7-3 and TRBJ2-1, with TRBD2 matching 8 bases. Germline lookup yields CDR1 SGHTA and CDR2 FQGTGA. The CDR3 runs 17 residues. V shed 5 bases, J shed 4 bases, and the junction held 13 bases outside the gene matches. CDR3 bases: TGTGCCAGCAGCCCCCCCTGGGGAGCGGGGGATTACAATGAGCAGTTCTTC. Translation gives CASSPPWGAGDYNEQFF.

The chain couples TRBV30 to TRBJ1-5; D is unclear. Deletions cut 3 bases from V and 2 bases from J, with 11 bases between. The CDR3 is 14 amino acids. CDR1 GTSNPN and CDR2 SVGIG come from the germline V gene (reference sequence). The CDR3 nucleotides read TGTGCCTGGAGCGCCGGGCGGGGCAATCAGCCCCAGCATTTT. The encoded protein is CAWSAGRGNQPQHF.

The rearrangement uses TRBV14 and TRBJ2-3, with 9 bases lining up with TRBD2. V lost 4 bases and J lost 6; bases outside the gene matches: 8. The germline V gene has CDR1 SGHDN and CDR2 FVKESK. This CDR3 has 15 amino acids. This chain's CDR3 is CASSLGTSRTDTQYF. CDR3 nucleotides: TGTGCCAGCAGCCTTGGGACTAGCAGAACGGATACGCAGTATTTT. Based on the CDR3 plus reference TRBV14 and TRBJ2-3, the full variable domain is EAGVTQFPSHSVIEKGQTVTLRCDPISGHDNLYWYRRVMGKEIKFLLHFVKESKQDESGMPNNRFLAERTGGTYSTLKVQPAELEDSGVYFCASSLGTSRTDTQYFGPGTRLTVL.

The chain joins TRBV29-1 to TRBJ2-1; TRBD1 is a possible D gene (5 bases). Trimming removed 7 bases at V and 7 bases at J, with 17 bases between. The CDR3 is 13 amino acids. The germline gives CDR1 SQVTM, CDR2 ANQGSEA. CDR3 protein: CSAANRQLNEQFF. The CDR3 nucleotides read TGCAGCGCAGCCAACCGACAGCTGAATGAGCAGTTCTTC.

V and J are TRBV7-2 and TRBJ2-2; D possibly corresponds to TRBD2 (6 bases). Trimming left V 2 bases short and J 8 bases short, with 12 bases between. There are 14 residues in the CDR3. Looked up from germline, CDR1 is SGHTA and CDR2 is FQGNSA. The CDR3 loop reads CASSLLGRGGELFF. The CDR3 bases are TGTGCCAGCAGCTTATTAGGGCGGGGAGGGGAGCTGTTTTTT.

Comments on this clone: The identical CDR3 is also encoded by other nucleotide sequences in the sample. This chain links TRBV30 with TRBJ2-1; TRBD2 aligns across 10 bases. The CDR3 has 14 amino acids. J gave up 4 bases and V 3 bases, and 3 bases lay outside the gene matches. Germline V lookup: CDR1 GTSNPN, CDR2 SVGIG (reference sequence). CDR3 loop: CAWRQTSGYNEQFF. In DNA, the CDR3 is TGTGCCTGGAGACAGACTAGCGGGTACAATGAGCAGTTCTTC.

This rearrangement joins TRBV7-9 to TRBJ2-1, with TRBD2 matching over 13 bases. This CDR3 region has 15 residues. In germline, CDR1 is SEHNR, CDR2 FQNEAQ (reference sequence). The V and J ends lost 6 bases and 8 bases, in that order; junction bases with no gene match: 7. The CDR3 DNA reads TGTGCCAGCAGACCGGGACTAGCGGGATTCGATGAGCAGTTCTTC. It specifies CASRPGLAGFDEQFF.

This chain connects TRBV19 to TRBJ1-5; a possible D gene is TRBD1 (6 bases). The CDR3 is 15 residues long. Trimming cost V 6 bases and J 1 base, with 13 bases left between them. CDR1 LNHDA and CDR2 SQIVND come from the germline V gene (reference sequence). CDR3 nucleotides: TGTGCCAGTAGGCAACAGGGAACAAGCAATCAGCCCCAGCATTTT. It codes for CASRQQGTSNQPQHF.